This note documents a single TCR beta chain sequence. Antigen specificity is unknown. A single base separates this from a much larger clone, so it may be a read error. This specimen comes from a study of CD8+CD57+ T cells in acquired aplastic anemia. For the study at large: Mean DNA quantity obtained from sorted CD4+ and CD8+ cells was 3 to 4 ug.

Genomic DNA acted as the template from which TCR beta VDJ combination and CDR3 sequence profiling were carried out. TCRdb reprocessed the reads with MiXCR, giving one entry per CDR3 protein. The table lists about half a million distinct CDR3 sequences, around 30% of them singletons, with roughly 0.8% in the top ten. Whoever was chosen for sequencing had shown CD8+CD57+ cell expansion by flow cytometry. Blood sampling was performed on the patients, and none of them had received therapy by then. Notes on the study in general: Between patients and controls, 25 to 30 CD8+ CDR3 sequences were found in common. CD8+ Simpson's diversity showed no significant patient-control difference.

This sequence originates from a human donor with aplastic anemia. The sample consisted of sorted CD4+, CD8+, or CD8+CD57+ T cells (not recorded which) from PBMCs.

The CDR3 coding sequence is TGCAGTGCTAGTAAGGGACCAAACTACGAGCAGTACTTC. It encodes CSASKGPNYEQYF. The chain recombines TRBV20-1 with TRBJ2-7; D assignment may be TRBD1 or TRBD2 (5 bases each). CDR1 is DFQATT and CDR2 is SNEGSKA in the germline V gene (reference sequence). V lost 3 bases and J lost 3, with 12 bases in between. This CDR3 comprises 13 residues.